This entry concerns a single T cell receptor (beta chain). Trimming took 5 bases from V and 6 from J; bases not matched to a gene: 9. Germline V lookup: CDR1 MNHEY, CDR2 SMNVEV (reference sequence). There are 15 residues in the CDR3. As processed by the authors: Amplification of reference gene primers provided the estimated nucleated cell counts. Produced via immunoSEQ multiplex PCR; TCRdb's table is partial and in-frame only. V, J and clone size were drawn from that table, and D and trimming were deduced from the DNA. Here the sample spans about 240,000 clones, about 82% being singletons. This entry is derived from a study of blood T cell repertoires in COVID-19. Study as a whole: COVID-19 samples from acute and convalescent phases originated in the United States, Italy and Spain. From T cells, B-cell-depleted T cells, or PBMCs came the material, which was cDNA or gDNA.

The sample consisted of peripheral blood. The rearrangement links TRBV27 to TRBJ1-5; 8 bases agree with TRBD1. The TCR was taken from a man older than 75 with acute or convalescent COVID-19. The CDR3: CASSLGAGGTQPQHF. CDR3 DNA: TGTGCCAGCAGTCTAGGGGCAGGGGGCACTCAGCCCCAGCATTTT.